This entry features one TCR beta chain sequence. The sample is drawn from a study of blood T cell repertoires in COVID-19. Study-wide context: COVID-19 samples, acute and convalescent, were from the United States, Italy and Spain. Sources were T cells, B-cell-depleted T cells, or PBMCs; the material itself was cDNA or gDNA.

Original processing notes: How many nucleated cells were present was estimated from reference gene primer amplification. Using immunoSEQ multiplex PCR, the repertoire was profiled, and TCRdb retains in-frame clones only, with some absent. V, J and clone size are those of that table, while D and trimming were read from the DNA. The sample shows 200,000 to 300,000 clones, 84% of them seen only once. This sequence was found in a man aged 50 to 60 with acute or convalescent COVID-19. The sequencing sample was made of peripheral blood.

CDR3 nucleotides: TGTGCCAGCAGCTTACGCAGCGGGGATTACAATGAGCAGTTCTTC. Amino acids: CASSLRSGDYNEQFF. The V and J genes are TRBV7-8 and TRBJ2-1; 7 bases map to TRBD2. V trimming: 2 bases; J trimming: 4 bases; junction bases outside the gene matches: 5. The germline V gene has CDR1 SGHVS and CDR2 FQNEAQ. The CDR3 has 15 residues. The full variable domain, its missing parts supplied by reference TRBV7-8 and TRBJ2-1, is GAGVSQSPRYKVAKRGQDVALRCDPISGHVSLFWYQQALGQGPEFLTYFQNEAQLDKSGLPSDRFFAERPEGSVSTLKIQRTQQEDSAVYLCASSLRSGDYNEQFFGPGTRLTVL.